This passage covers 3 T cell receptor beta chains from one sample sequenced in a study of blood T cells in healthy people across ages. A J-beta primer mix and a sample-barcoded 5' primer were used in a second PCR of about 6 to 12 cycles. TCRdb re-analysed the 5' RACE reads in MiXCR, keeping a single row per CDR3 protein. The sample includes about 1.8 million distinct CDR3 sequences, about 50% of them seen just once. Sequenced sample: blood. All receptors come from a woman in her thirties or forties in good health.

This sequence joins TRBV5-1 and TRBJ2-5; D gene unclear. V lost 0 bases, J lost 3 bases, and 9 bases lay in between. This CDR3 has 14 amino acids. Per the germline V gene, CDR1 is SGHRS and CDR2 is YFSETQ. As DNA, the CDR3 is TGCGCCAGCAGCTTGGCCCCCACCGAAGAGACCCAGTACTTC. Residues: CASSLAPTEETQYF.

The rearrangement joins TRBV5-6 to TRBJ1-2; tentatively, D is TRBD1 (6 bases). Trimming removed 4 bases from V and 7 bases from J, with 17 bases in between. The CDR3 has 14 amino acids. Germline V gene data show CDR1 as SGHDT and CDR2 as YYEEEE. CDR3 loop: CASSPNGGWSGYTF. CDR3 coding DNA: TGTGCCAGCAGCCCGAATGGGGGCTGGAGTGGCTACACCTTC.

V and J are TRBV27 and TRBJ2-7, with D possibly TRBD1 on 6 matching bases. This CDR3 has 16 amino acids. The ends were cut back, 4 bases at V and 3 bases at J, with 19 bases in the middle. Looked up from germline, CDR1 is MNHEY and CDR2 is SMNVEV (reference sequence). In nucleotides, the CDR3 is TGTGCCAGCAGTTCCCTTCCCACAGGGAGAAACTACGAGCAGTACTTC. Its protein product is CASSSLPTGRNYEQYF.